This TCR beta chain originates from a study of regulatory T cells in long-lasting Graves disease. Study-level results: Persistent disease preferred TRBV28, TRBJ1-2 and TRBJ2-5.

Arm-PCR of CDR3 regions and iRepertoire HTBI primers were used to build TCR beta libraries. From the multiplex PCR reads, TCRdb called clonotypes with MiXCR, one entry per CDR3 protein. The sample yields fewer than 650,000 distinct CDR3 sequences, roughly 16% seen once. This clonotype was seen more than once but under ten times. Its specificity is unknown. Germline V gives CDR1 LGHNA, CDR2 YNFKEQ. The CDR3 covers 14 residues. V dropped 4 bases and J dropped 3 bases, with 10 bases sitting between them. Regarding time point: newly diagnosed GD, antithyroid drugs for less than 3 months. Following extraction of RNA from PBMCs, that RNA was used to make the TCR library. These records were also assigned to another study, of T cells in Graves' hyperthyroidism and ophthalmopathy.

This TCR derives from a man younger than 35 with Graves disease. Specimen: peripheral blood mononuclear cells (PBMCs), collected at new diagnosis, from a patient treated with antithyroid drugs. The V gene is TRBV4-2, the J gene TRBJ1-5; D remains ambiguous. The DNA for the CDR3 is TGTGCCAGCAGCCTGGAGGAGACCAATCAGCCCCAGCATTTT. This gives the protein CASSLEETNQPQHF.